This is a list of T cell receptor beta chains from one sample in a study of post-analysis software for immune sequencing data. In TCRdb, the PCR reads were re-called with MiXCR into one record per CDR3 protein. Found here are 450,000 to 700,000 distinct CDR3 sequences, roughly 47% of them singletons; the top ten hold around 1.7%. The specimen was blood. These receptors all stem from a girl aged 5-17 years with multiple sclerosis. The CDR3 runs from the conserved cysteine through the conserved F or W. The D gene is left open where the match is weak. For some rows the clone size is stated as once, few or many, or as a class when expanded; others skip it.

v_gene	abundance	d_gene	j_gene	CDR3aa	CDR3nt
TRBV20-1	few	NA	TRBJ1-5	CSARSGVSNQPQHF	TGCAGTGCTAGGTCGGGGGTGAGCAATCAGCCCCAGCATTTT
TRBV4-2	few	NA	TRBJ1-2	CASSQLHRVYGYTF	TGTGCCAGCAGCCAATTACATCGAGTCTATGGCTACACCTTC
TRBV7-9	NA	NA	TRBJ2-7	CASSLVSGYEQYF	TGTGCCAGCAGCTTAGTCAGTGGCTACGAGCAGTACTTC
TRBV12-3/TRBV12-4	NA	NA	TRBJ2-5	CASSSALGQYF	TGTGCCAGCAGTTCAGCTTTAGGGCAGTACTTC
TRBV5-1	NA	NA	TRBJ1-2	CASSTGNNYGYTF	TGCGCCAGCAGTACCGGAAATAACTATGGCTACACCTTC
TRBV20-1	NA	NA	TRBJ2-1	CSAGRFREQFF	TGCAGTGCAGGTCGGTTCCGGGAGCAGTTCTTC
TRBV5-1	NA	NA	TRBJ2-5	CASSLGFAGAGETQYF	TGCGCCAGCAGCTTGGGCTTCGCAGGGGCTGGGGAGACCCAGTACTTC
TRBV7-2	NA	NA	TRBJ1-1	CASSFVRPNTEAFF	TGTGCCAGCAGCTTTGTACGGCCAAACACTGAAGCTTTCTTT
TRBV12-3/TRBV12-4	NA	TRBD1	TRBJ1-4	CASSLTAGTAIGEKLFF	TGTGCCAGCAGTTTAACCGCCGGGACAGCCATTGGGGAAAAACTGTTTTTT
TRBV29-1	NA	NA	TRBJ1-2	CSVSVGGGYTF	TGCAGCGTTTCAGTCGGCGGAGGCTACACCTTC
TRBV11-3	NA	TRBD1	TRBJ1-6	CASSFRGRHSPLHF	TGTGCCAGCAGCTTTAGGGGGCGTCATTCACCCCTCCACTTT
TRBV10-3	NA	TRBD2	TRBJ2-3	CAISESTSGGSPDTQYF	TGTGCCATCAGTGAGTCGACTAGCGGGGGTTCCCCCGATACGCAGTATTTT
TRBV12-3/TRBV12-4	once	NA	TRBJ1-2	CASRPRANYGYTF	TGTGCCAGCAGACCCCGGGCTAACTATGGCTACACCTTC
TRBV20-1	NA	TRBD1	TRBJ2-3	CSARGDRGDTQYF	TGCAGTGCTAGAGGAGACAGGGGGGATACGCAGTATTTT
TRBV18	NA	NA	TRBJ1-4	CASSPPETRTAPFF	TGTGCCAGCTCACCACCAGAGACTCGGACAGCTCCGTTTTTT
TRBV4-1	NA	NA	TRBJ1-2	CASSQDGIGQGGRGYTF	TGCGCCAGCAGCCAAGACGGGATCGGCCAGGGAGGGAGAGGCTACACCTTC
TRBV10-3	few	TRBD1	TRBJ1-4	CAISSGQGNEKLFF	TGTGCCATCAGTTCGGGACAGGGGAATGAAAAACTGTTTTTT
TRBV10-3	many	NA	TRBJ2-3	CAISESSAGRTDTQYF	TGTGCCATCAGTGAGTCTTCGGCGGGGCGCACAGATACGCAGTATTTT
TRBV10-3	few	NA	TRBJ2-1	CAISAGRNEQFF	TGTGCCATCAGTGCCGGGCGGAATGAGCAGTTCTTC
TRBV4-2	NA	NA	TRBJ1-4	CASSRSLQGSEKLFF	TGTGCCAGCAGCCGCTCGTTACAGGGATCCGAAAAACTGTTTTTT
TRBV29-1	few	TRBD2	TRBJ2-1	CSVGGLAANEQFF	TGCAGCGTTGGCGGACTAGCGGCCAATGAGCAGTTCTTC
TRBV7-9	NA	TRBD2	TRBJ2-1	CASSLSGSTKGEQFF	TGTGCCAGCAGCTTGAGCGGGAGCACCAAGGGTGAGCAGTTCTTC
TRBV27	NA	TRBD1	TRBJ1-2	CASSLRGTGALYGYTF	TGTGCCAGCAGTTTAAGGGGGACAGGGGCCCTCTATGGCTACACCTTC
TRBV6-5	NA	TRBD2	TRBJ2-7	CASSYLASGSPYEQYF	TGTGCCAGCAGTTACCTGGCTAGCGGGAGTCCCTACGAGCAGTACTTC
TRBV5-1	NA	NA	TRBJ2-7	CASSPGAGIYEQYF	TGCGCCAGCAGCCCGGGGGCAGGGATCTACGAGCAGTACTTC
TRBV6-5	many	NA	TRBJ2-7	CASSSPPYEQYF	TGTGCCAGCAGTTCTCCTCCCTACGAGCAGTACTTC
TRBV6-1	NA	NA	TRBJ2-5	CASSMRAGLAYWMRETQYF	TGTGCCAGCAGTATGCGGGCAGGTCTAGCGTACTGGATGAGGGAGACCCAGTACTTC
TRBV10-3	few	NA	TRBJ1-1	CAIRGTENTEAFF	TGTGCCATCAGGGGGACGGAGAACACTGAAGCTTTCTTT
TRBV20-1	NA	NA	TRBJ2-5	CSARVAPHQETQYF	TGCAGTGCTAGAGTAGCCCCCCACCAAGAGACCCAGTACTTC
TRBV12-3/TRBV12-4	NA	NA	TRBJ1-5	CASGTPRGKSNQPQHF	TGTGCCAGCGGAACCCCTCGGGGGAAGAGCAATCAGCCCCAGCATTTT
TRBV27	NA	TRBD1	TRBJ1-5	CASSPDRDYQPQHF	TGTGCCAGCAGCCCGGACAGGGACTATCAGCCCCAGCATTTT
TRBV29-1	NA	NA	TRBJ2-2	CSAGSAGELFF	TGCAGCGCGGGGTCGGCCGGGGAGCTGTTTTTT
TRBV25-1	NA	NA	TRBJ2-7	CASSERSGAGYEQYF	TGTGCCAGCAGTGAACGGTCAGGTGCGGGCTACGAGCAGTACTTC
TRBV7-8	NA	TRBD1	TRBJ2-1	CASVRTGEDNEQFF	TGTGCCAGCGTCCGGACAGGGGAGGACAATGAGCAGTTCTTC
TRBV4-2	NA	TRBD2	TRBJ2-5	CASSQELAGRATIYEQYF	TGTGCCAGCAGCCAAGAATTAGCGGGACGCGCAACGATCTATGAGCAGTACTTC
TRBV12-3/TRBV12-4	few	NA	TRBJ2-7	CASSRDQIYEQYF	TGTGCCAGCAGCCGAGACCAGATATACGAGCAGTACTTC
TRBV7-9	NA	NA	TRBJ1-2	CASSFPGQMTPPWGYTF	TGTGCCAGCAGCTTCCCAGGACAGATGACCCCTCCCTGGGGCTACACCTTC
TRBV7-8	NA	NA	TRBJ1-2	CASSLDIAALGYTF	TGTGCCAGCAGCTTAGATATTGCAGCCCTTGGCTACACCTTC
TRBV12-3/TRBV12-4	few	TRBD1	TRBJ2-1	CASSPMGTVHNEQFF	TGTGCCAGCAGCCCAATGGGGACAGTACACAATGAGCAGTTCTTC
TRBV5-1	NA	TRBD2	TRBJ2-1	CASSFSGGTWNEQFF	TGCGCCAGCAGCTTTAGCGGGGGAACTTGGAATGAGCAGTTCTTC
TRBV29-1	few	NA	TRBJ2-7	CSFGEPSAAQYF	TGCAGCTTCGGGGAGCCATCCGCGGCCCAGTACTTC
TRBV27	NA	NA	TRBJ1-5	CASSLGPLSQPQHF	TGTGCCAGCAGTCTCGGTCCTTTAAGTCAGCCCCAGCATTTT
TRBV29-1	few	NA	TRBJ2-1	CSVVDSRDYNEQFF	TGCAGCGTTGTGGACAGCCGGGACTACAATGAGCAGTTCTTC
TRBV6-1	NA	NA	TRBJ1-1	CASARTEAFF	TGTGCCAGTGCGCGGACTGAAGCTTTCTTT
TRBV6-1	NA	NA	TRBJ2-5	CASRAGALETQYF	TGTGCCAGCAGGGCAGGGGCGCTCGAGACCCAGTACTTC
TRBV12-3/TRBV12-4	few	NA	TRBJ1-6	CASSLDSALHF	TGCGCCAGCAGTTTAGATTCCGCCCTCCACTTT
TRBV20-1	many	NA	TRBJ2-5	CSAPTGEMAELTQYF	TGCAGTGCTCCCACAGGCGAGATGGCGGAGCTGACCCAGTACTTC
TRBV10-3	NA	NA	TRBJ2-1	CAISATGRGGNEQFF	TGTGCCATCAGTGCAACGGGAAGGGGTGGAAATGAGCAGTTCTTC
TRBV5-1	few	NA	TRBJ2-7	CASSNRVEQYF	TGCGCCAGCAGCAATAGGGTCGAGCAGTACTTC
TRBV4-1	few	NA	TRBJ1-6	CASSPAASLPLHF	TGCGCCAGCAGCCCGGCGGCGTCTTTACCCCTCCACTTT
TRBV6-5	few	NA	TRBJ2-5	CASSYFRRGGETQYF	TGTGCCAGCAGCTACTTTAGGAGAGGTGGGGAGACCCAGTACTTC
TRBV7-8	NA	NA	TRBJ2-7	CASSLAISRSYEQYF	TGTGCCAGCAGCTTAGCGATTTCCAGAAGCTACGAGCAGTACTTC
TRBV12-3/TRBV12-4	few	NA	TRBJ1-2	CASTVGARVYGYTF	TGTGCCAGCACTGTGGGGGCCAGGGTATATGGCTACACCTTC
TRBV5-5	NA	NA	TRBJ1-3	CASSILSSSGNTIYF	TGTGCCAGCAGCATCCTAAGCTCCTCTGGAAACACCATATATTTT
TRBV11-1	NA	NA	TRBJ2-3	CASSLTSQSADTQYF	TGTGCCAGCAGCTTAACTAGTCAATCAGCAGATACGCAGTATTTT